The 14 T cell receptor beta chains listed next were all sequenced from one sample in a study of post-analysis software for immune sequencing data. These receptors' targets are unknown. Included in the TCR beta cDNA libraries were unique molecular identifiers. TCRdb used MiXCR to reprocess the PCR reads, holding one entry per CDR3 protein. The table shows hundreds of thousands of distinct CDR3 sequences, with 30% occurring only once. Whole-study findings and limits: Included in a set of a few TRBV segments more frequent in patients than controls were TRBV5-6, TRBV5-1 and TRBV20-1.

Sample: blood. Receptor source: a girl aged 5-17 years with multiple sclerosis.

This chain links TRBV6-2 or TRBV6-3 with TRBJ2-7; D is uncertain. V was clipped by 5 bases and J by 5 bases, with 16 bases between them. The CDR3 is 14 residues long. CDR1 and CDR2 from the germline V gene are MNHEY and SVGEGT. CDR3 sequence (DNA): TGTGCCAGCAGTCCTCTCACGGGCGCGGACGAGCAGTACTTC. Protein: CASSPLTGADEQYF.

This chain connects TRBV20-1 to TRBJ2-3, with D perhaps matching TRBD2 (7 bases). V lost 6 bases, J lost 0 bases, and 25 bases lay in between. CDR1 is DFQATT, CDR2 SNEGSKA, per germline (reference sequence). The CDR3 totals 18 residues. The CDR3 sequence: CSAPPGGLRPGSTDTQYF. In DNA form, the CDR3 reads TGCAGTGCGCCACCGGGGGGCCTCCGTCCGGGAAGCACAGATACGCAGTATTTT.

Notes on this clonotype: Sequence at one end of the junction differs from germline and may be a read error. This chain connects TRBV6-2 or TRBV6-3 to TRBJ2-1, with TRBD2 identical over 11 bases. Germline V gene lookup returns CDR1 MNHEY and CDR2 SVGEGT. The CDR3 extends over 16 amino acids. This CDR3 reads CAGSYVTSGIAFEQFF. Written as DNA, the CDR3 is TGTGCCGGCAGTTACGTGACTAGCGGGATAGCTTTTGAGCAGTTCTTC.

The genes are TRBV4-1 and TRBJ2-3, with D unresolved. The CDR3 is 12 amino acids. V lost 0 bases to trimming and J lost 6 bases, with 4 bases between them. CDR1 is MGHRA, CDR2 YSYEKL, per germline. The CDR3 DNA sequence: TGCGCCAGCAGCCAAGAGTCGGATACGCAGTATTTT. It specifies CASSQESDTQYF.

The genes are TRBV20-1 and TRBJ1-2; TRBD1 matches at 8 bases. This CDR3 has 15 amino acids. CDR1 is DFQATT and CDR2 is SNEGSKA in the germline V gene (reference sequence). With 5 bases clipped from V and 8 bases from J, the junction kept 16 bases outside the gene matches. CDR3 in DNA: TGCAGTGCTTTTCCCCAAACCAGGGGGCTGGAGGGCTACACCTTC. Its protein product is CSAFPQTRGLEGYTF.

This chain joins TRBV20-1 and TRBJ2-3, with 9 bases that match TRBD1. V dropped 6 bases and J dropped 2; count of bases not matched to a gene: 12. The CDR3 runs 16 residues. Germline assignment: CDR1 DFQATT and CDR2 SNEGSKA (reference sequence). CDR3 nucleotides: TGCAGTGCGCACGGGCCGGGACAGGGTTTCACAGATACGCAGTATTTT. Protein: CSAHGPGQGFTDTQYF.

The genes are TRBV10-2 and TRBJ2-4; 7 bases map to TRBD2. The assigned J gene may be wrong: the sequence end matches TRBJ2-7 better. CDR3 length: 15 residues. The germline CDR1 and CDR2 sequences are WSHSY and SAAADI. The CDR3 is CASSGGAGLKGEQYF. The CDR3 DNA is TGCGCCAGCAGTGGAGGAGCGGGATTAAAAGGCGAGCAGTACTTC.

The chain carries TRBV27 and TRBJ2-5; D not certain. Trimming removed 0 bases at V and 3 bases at J, with 11 bases between. Germline CDR1 and CDR2: MNHEY and SMNVEV (reference sequence). This CDR3 region has 15 residues. CDR3 loop: CASSLSPGRKETQYF. The CDR3 nucleotides are TGTGCCAGCAGTTTATCACCCGGCAGAAAAGAGACCCAGTACTTC.

V gene TRBV28 combines with J gene TRBJ2-7, with 7 bases identical to TRBD1. From germline, CDR1 is MDHEN and CDR2 SYDVKM. V lost 6 bases, J lost 3 bases, and 17 bases stayed unmatched. CDR3 length equals 17 residues. The CDR3: CASSLMGWDRDNYEQYF. The CDR3 region has the DNA TGTGCCAGCAGCCTTATGGGGTGGGACAGAGACAACTACGAGCAGTACTTC.

This chain links TRBV7-8 with TRBJ2-7; D remains unclear. V was cut by 3 bases and J by 6 bases, with 9 bases left in between. The V gene's germline CDR1 is SGHVS and CDR2 FQNEAQ. There are 12 residues in the CDR3. The CDR3, as DNA: TGTGCCAGCAGCTTGTTCGGCCGCGAGCAGTACTTC. It codes for CASSLFGREQYF.

This clonotype was counted a few times. This sequence joins TRBV11-1 and TRBJ2-5; D might be TRBD2 (7 bases). The CDR3 extends over 19 amino acids. Germline lookup yields CDR1 SGHAT and CDR2 FQDESV (reference sequence). The V end was cut by 5 bases, the J end by 2 bases, with 27 bases between. The CDR3 protein is CASSSGPLGGGPPQETQYF. The CDR3 DNA reads TGTGCCAGCAGCAGCGGACCATTGGGGGGGGGCCCTCCACAAGAGACCCAGTACTTC.

The chain uses TRBV7-8 and TRBJ2-5; TRBD2 matches 7 bases. The end of the DNA aligns better with TRBJ2-7, so the J call may be wrong. This CDR3 region has 15 residues. Germline V gene data show CDR1 as SGHVS and CDR2 as FQNEAQ. The CDR3, as DNA: TGTGCCAGCAGCTTAGGCCTAGCGGAAATCTACGAGCAGTACTTC. This codes for CASSLGLAEIYEQYF.

The chain has TRBV10-3 and TRBJ2-6; D uncertain. This CDR3 has 17 residues. CDR1 and CDR2 from the germline V gene are ENHRY and SYGVKD. The V and J ends lost 2 bases and 2 bases respectively, with 13 bases between them. The CDR3 sequence: CAISEDLGNPGANVLTF. For the CDR3, the DNA is TGTGCCATCAGTGAGGATTTAGGTAACCCTGGGGCCAACGTCCTGACTTTC.

This clonotype was counted a few times. The chain joins TRBV7-9 to TRBJ2-3, with D perhaps matching TRBD2 (5 bases). V was pared by 5 bases and J by 2 bases, with 23 bases between. The CDR3 spans 18 residues. Germline V gene sequence: CDR1 SEHNR, CDR2 FQNEAQ (reference sequence). The CDR3 sequence: CASSPFVAIPVPTDTQYF. DNA for the CDR3: TGTGCCAGCAGCCCGTTTGTAGCGATACCCGTCCCCACAGATACGCAGTATTTT.